This T cell receptor (beta chain) stems from a study of blood T cell repertoires in COVID-19. Study-wide background: Material from acute and convalescent COVID-19 was sourced from the United States, Italy and Spain. Sample material is recorded as cDNA or gDNA derived from T cells, B-cell-depleted T cells, or PBMCs.

Under the authors' procedure: Using reference gene primer amplification, nucleated cell counts were estimated. Profiling relied on immunoSEQ multiplex PCR, and the TCRdb table lists in-frame clones only, not all of them. V, J and clone size are those of that table, while D and trimming were read from the DNA. The sample contains around 150,000 clones, approximately 80% of which appear only once. The CDR3 extends over 14 amino acids. Germline V CDR1 and CDR2: SGHRS, YFSETQ. Trimming took 0 bases from V and 4 from J, leaving 8 bases between them. The chain carries TRBV5-1 and TRBJ1-3; perhaps TRBD1 as D (5 bases). The sample consisted of peripheral blood. The clonotype originates from a woman older than 75 with acute or convalescent COVID-19. CDR3 sequence: CASSLGGLGNTIYF. CDR3 coding DNA: TGCGCCAGCAGCTTGGGGGGACTGGGAAACACCATATATTTT.